This T cell receptor (beta chain) was identified during a study of siplizumab effects on memory and regulatory T cells. Study-wide findings and caveats: Suppressive capability of dividing Tregs from siplizumab cultures went unverified. Of the alloreactive clones, only a minor fraction mapped to unstimulated subsets. A mean of around 65% of mappable alloreactive CD4+ clones were Treg-derived with siplizumab, compared with 26.9% in controls.

The CDR3 totals 12 residues. Concerning this clone: Its target is unknown.

Each sample had some 100,000 TCR templates assayed. Method: immunoSEQ multiplex PCR; TCRdb's copy keeps in-frame clones and lacks some. The table includes 100,000 to 120,000 clones, more than 90% detected once. The rearrangement joins TRBV21-1 to TRBJ2-7; TRBD1, as called in the table, went unchecked against the DNA. TRBV21-1 is tagged as a pseudogene. The sequenced material came from CD4+ T cells sorted from blood. The origin of this receptor is a human donor in good health. In DNA form, the CDR3 reads TGTGCCAGCAGTCGACAGGGCTACGAGCAGTACTTC. This gives the protein CASSRQGYEQYF.